This TCR beta chain was sequenced for a study of blood T cell repertoires in COVID-19. TCRdb's table, derived via immunoSEQ multiplex PCR, lists solely in-frame clones and lacks some. The sample consists of almost 95,000 clones, roughly 80% of them appearing once. CDR3 length: 13 amino acids. Trimming left V 4 bases short and J 3 bases short, with 8 bases between. Germline assignment: CDR1 LGHDT and CDR2 YNNKEL (reference sequence). The V call is TRBV3-1 (or the pseudogene TRBV3-2), the J call TRBJ2-3; D gene unclear. The sequence was collected from a man aged 55 to 70 with acute or convalescent COVID-19. The specimen sequenced was peripheral blood. CDR3 in amino acids: CASSLVPTDTQYF. The CDR3, as DNA: TGTGCCAGCAGCCTAGTCCCGACAGATACGCAGTATTTT.